The 21 T cell receptor beta chains in this list originate from one sample, sequenced in a study of cytomegalovirus exposure and HLA in healthy donors. The PCR employed 60 Vbeta primers together with 13 Jbeta primers. Using immunoSEQ multiplex PCR, the repertoire was profiled, and TCRdb retains in-frame clones only, with some absent. This sample has fewer than 250,000 clones, with roughly 80% found just once. Material: PBMCs. All receptors derive from a girl aged 2 to 9 in good health and CMV-seronegative.

The chain is built from TRBV27 and TRBJ2-1, with 9 bases fitting TRBD1. This CDR3 has 13 residues. V gave up 8 bases and J gave up 8 bases; unmatched junction bases: 7. Germline V gene sequence: CDR1 MNHEY, CDR2 SMNVEV (reference sequence). The CDR3 DNA reads as TGTGCCAGCGGATCGGGACAGGGCGATGAGCAGTTCTTC. Residues: CASGSGQGDEQFF.

This clone has a handful of counts. The genes are TRBV5-1 and TRBJ1-1; D may be TRBD1 (6 bases). This CDR3 contains 14 residues. Trimming stripped 3 bases from V and 1 base from J, with 10 bases between. Looked up from germline, CDR1 is SGHRS and CDR2 is YFSETQ. The CDR3, as DNA: TGCGCCAGCAGCTCCGCACAGGGGAACACTGAAGCTTTCTTT. Protein: CASSSAQGNTEAFF.

This sequence joins TRBV21-1 and TRBJ2-7; the table calls TRBD2, which could not be checked here. TRBV21-1 is recorded as a pseudogene. The CDR3 is 16 amino acids. This CDR3 is CASSKVLGTNSYEQYF. The DNA of the CDR3 is TGTGCCAGCAGCAAGGTTTTAGGGACTAACTCCTACGAGCAGTACTTC.

The rearrangement uses TRBV19 and TRBJ1-5; tentative D call: TRBD1 (5 bases). V gave up 5 bases and J gave up 9 bases, with 14 bases separating them. Germline CDR1 reads LNHDA; CDR2 reads SQIVND (reference sequence). The CDR3 loop spans 13 amino acids. CDR3 bases: TGTGCCAGTAGTTTTCAGGGAACCCGGCCCCAGCATTTT. It is translated as CASSFQGTRPQHF.

This chain's CDR3 is CASSVRQGETQYF. For the CDR3, the DNA is TGTGCCAGCAGTGTACGGCAGGGGGAGACCCAGTACTTC. V and J are TRBV2 and TRBJ2-5; perhaps TRBD1 as D (6 bases). Trimming took off 4 bases at V and 5 bases at J, with 11 bases between the two ends. Germline loops: CDR1 SNHLY, CDR2 FYNNEI. This CDR3 contains 13 residues.

A note on this clone: Other DNA sequences from this sample encode an identical CDR3 as well. The chain has TRBV5-4 and TRBJ2-1; 8 nucleotides align to TRBD2. The CDR3 is made up of 16 amino acids. Per germline, CDR1 SGHNT and CDR2 YYREEE (reference sequence). With 0 bases clipped from V and 7 bases from J, the junction kept 9 bases outside the gene matches. In DNA form, the CDR3 reads TGTGCCAGCAGCTTGGGGTCGGGAGGGCCGACGAATGAGCAGTTCTTC. It yields the protein CASSLGSGGPTNEQFF. Variable domain in full (rest from reference TRBV5-4 and TRBJ2-1): ETGVTQSPTHLIKTRGQQVTLRCSSQSGHNTVSWYQQALGQGPQFIFQYYREEENGRGNFPPRFSGLQFPNYSSELNVNALELDDSALYLCASSLGSGGPTNEQFFGPGTRLTVL.

This clone was seen a handful of times. The chain joins TRBV5-6 to TRBJ2-5, with a tentative D call TRBD2 (6 bases). Trimming stripped 7 bases from V and 10 bases from J, with 14 bases between. CDR3 size: 11 residues. Germline V gene sequence: CDR1 SGHDT, CDR2 YYEEEE. CDR3 coding DNA: TGTGCCAGCGGGACTCGGAGGGTCCAGTACTTC. Its protein product is CASGTRRVQYF.

The J gene is TRBJ2-3, the V gene TRBV18; 10 bases fit TRBD2. This CDR3 has 15 amino acids. J gave up 0 bases and V 5 bases, and 2 bases lay outside the gene matches. Germline V gene data show CDR1 as KGHSH and CDR2 as LQKENI. CDR3 coding DNA: TGTGCCAGCTCAAAGCGGGAGGGAAGCACAGATACGCAGTATTTT. Translating it yields CASSKREGSTDTQYF.

This chain connects TRBV6-5 to TRBJ2-6, with 7 bases fitting TRBD1. The CDR3 runs 15 residues. V was clipped by 6 bases and J by 4 bases; unmatched bases: 6. Germline CDR1 is MNHEY and CDR2 is SVGAGI. Here the CDR3 reads CASSLTGAGANVLTF. CDR3 DNA: TGTGCCAGCAGCCTCACAGGGGCCGGGGCCAACGTCCTGACTTTC.

This rearrangement joins TRBV5-4 to TRBJ2-1; 10 bases line up with TRBD2. The CDR3 runs to 16 residues. With V trimmed by 4 bases and J by 6 bases, 10 bases remained unmatched. CDR1 and CDR2 from the germline V gene are SGHNT and YYREEE (reference sequence). Here the CDR3 reads CASSRTSLAGVNEQFF. The DNA of the CDR3 is TGTGCCAGCAGCCGAACCTCCCTAGCGGGGGTCAATGAGCAGTTCTTC.

The chain joins TRBV19 to TRBJ1-1, with D possibly being TRBD1 (6 bases). CDR3 length: 14 amino acids. Germline assignment: CDR1 LNHDA and CDR2 SQIVND (reference sequence). V lost 4 bases and J 2 bases, leaving 11 bases between the germline ends. CDR3 bases: TGTGCCAGTAGTAAACAGGGCCTTAACACTGAAGCTTTCTTT. It codes for CASSKQGLNTEAFF.

J is TRBJ2-1 and V is TRBV15, with 10 bases that match TRBD1. The CDR3 contains 13 residues. Per the germline V gene, CDR1 is LNHNV and CDR2 is YYDKDF (reference sequence). V lost 1 base, J lost 15 bases, and 6 bases stayed unmatched. CDR3 coding DNA: TGTGCCACCAGCAGAGCTTCCGGGACAGGGGTGTTCTTC. This codes for CATSRASGTGVFF. Based on the CDR3 plus reference TRBV15 and TRBJ2-1, the full variable domain is DAMVIQNPRYQVTQFGKPVTLSCSQTLNHNVMYWYQQKSSQAPKLLFHYYDKDFNNEADTPDNFQSRRPNTSFCFLDIRSPGLGDTAMYLCATSRASGTGVFFGPGTRLTVL.

This clone was seen only once. The chain carries TRBV6-5 and TRBJ2-7; D might be TRBD1 (5 bases). This CDR3 contains 15 residues. Germline values: CDR1 MNHEY, CDR2 SVGAGI. Trimming took off 0 bases at V and 2 bases at J, with 11 bases between the two ends. The CDR3 is CASSYSWGATYEQYF. In DNA form, the CDR3 reads TGTGCCAGCAGTTACTCCTGGGGCGCTACCTACGAGCAGTACTTC.

The chain uses TRBV30 and TRBJ2-7; 10 bases map to TRBD1. The CDR3 totals 14 residues. With V trimmed by 0 bases and J by 4 bases, 3 bases remained unmatched. Germline V lookup: CDR1 GTSNPN, CDR2 SVGIG (reference sequence). The CDR3 loop is CAWSVGQGDYEQYF. The CDR3 nucleotides read TGTGCCTGGAGTGTCGGACAGGGGGATTACGAGCAGTACTTC.

This chain links TRBV5-1 with TRBJ2-3; D possibly corresponds to TRBD2 (6 bases). Deletions cut 0 bases from V and 5 bases from J, with 13 bases between. The length of the CDR3 is 15 residues. Germline assignment: CDR1 SGHRS and CDR2 YFSETQ. The CDR3 nucleotides are TGCGCCAGCAGCTTGGATGGGGGGAGAGGAGATACGCAGTATTTT. This translates into CASSLDGGRGDTQYF.

This chain connects TRBV27 to TRBJ2-3; TRBD1 aligns across 7 bases. Germline V gene data show CDR1 as MNHEY and CDR2 as SMNVEV (reference sequence). The CDR3 contains 16 residues. Unmatched junction bases numbered 12, after V lost 6 bases and J lost 3 bases. The CDR3 loop reads CASRRSGDSPTDTQYF. The CDR3 coding sequence is TGTGCCAGCAGACGATCCGGGGACAGCCCAACAGATACGCAGTATTTT.

The chain links TRBV9 to TRBJ2-4, with 7 nucleotides matching TRBD1. The J segment lost 8 bases and the V segment lost 4 bases, leaving 6 bases of the junction unmatched. The CDR3 loop spans 13 amino acids. Germline loops: CDR1 SGDLS, CDR2 YYNGEE. CDR3 DNA sequence: TGTGCCAGCAGCACCGGACAGGCTGACATTCAGTACTTC. Its translation is CASSTGQADIQYF.

The chain recombines TRBV30 with TRBJ2-3; D not certain. The germline V gene encodes CDR1 GTSNPN and CDR2 SVGIG (reference sequence). The CDR3 sequence is 12 residues long. V was clipped by 5 bases and J by 4 bases, with 10 bases between them. CDR3 sequence: CAWEKSADTQYF. Written as DNA, the CDR3 is TGTGCCTGGGAGAAATCCGCAGATACGCAGTATTTT.

This clone has only a few counts. The chain uses TRBV14 and TRBJ1-5; D call uncertain. This CDR3 has 13 residues. Germline V gene sequence: CDR1 SGHDN, CDR2 FVKESK. The V end lost 1 base, the J end lost 6 bases, and 7 bases lay between the germline ends. This chain's CDR3 is CASSQVNGQPQHF. CDR3 in DNA: TGTGCCAGCAGCCAAGTAAACGGTCAGCCCCAGCATTTT.

The rearrangement links TRBV11-2 to TRBJ2-1; 12 nucleotides align to TRBD2. CDR3 length: 17 residues. V shed 5 bases, J shed 6 bases, and the junction held 11 bases outside the gene matches. Germline loops: CDR1 SGHAT, CDR2 FQNNGV. In DNA form, the CDR3 reads TGTGCCAGCAGCCAATATCGGGGGACTAGCGGGTCCAATGAGCAGTTCTTC. Amino acid sequence: CASSQYRGTSGSNEQFF.

The V gene is TRBV10-3, the J gene TRBJ2-7, with D possibly TRBD2 on 5 matching bases. The CDR3 runs 13 residues. V lost 6 bases, J lost 5 bases, and 14 bases lay in between. The V gene's germline CDR1 is ENHRY and CDR2 SYGVKD. The DNA of the CDR3 is TGTGCCATCAGCCCTGGACTCGTGGACGAGCAGTACTTC. Its translation: CAISPGLVDEQYF.